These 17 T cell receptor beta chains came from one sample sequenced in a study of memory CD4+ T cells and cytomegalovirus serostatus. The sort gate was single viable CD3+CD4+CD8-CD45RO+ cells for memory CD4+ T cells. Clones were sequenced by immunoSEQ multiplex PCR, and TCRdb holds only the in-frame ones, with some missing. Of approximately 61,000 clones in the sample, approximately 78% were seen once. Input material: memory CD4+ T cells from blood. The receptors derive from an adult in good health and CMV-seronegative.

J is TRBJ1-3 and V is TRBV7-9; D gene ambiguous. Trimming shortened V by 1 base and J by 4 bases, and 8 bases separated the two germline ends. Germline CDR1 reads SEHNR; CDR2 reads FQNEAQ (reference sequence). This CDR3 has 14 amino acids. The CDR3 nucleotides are TGTGCCAGCAGCTTAGACTCACGGGGAAACACCATATATTTT. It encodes CASSLDSRGNTIYF.

CDR3 coding DNA: TGCGCCAGCAGCAGGGGAGGCTATGGCTACACCTTC. This gives the protein CASSRGGYGYTF. The J gene is TRBJ1-2, the V gene TRBV5-1, with D tentatively TRBD1 (5 bases). Deletions cut 4 bases from V and 4 bases from J, with 8 bases between. The CDR3 extends over 12 amino acids. Germline V gene lookup returns CDR1 SGHRS and CDR2 YFSETQ.

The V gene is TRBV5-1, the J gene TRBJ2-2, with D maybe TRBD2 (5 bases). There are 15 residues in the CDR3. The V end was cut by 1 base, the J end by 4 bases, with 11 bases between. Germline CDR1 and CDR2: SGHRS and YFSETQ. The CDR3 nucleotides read TGCGCCAGCAGCTTGCAGTCGGGGTTCACCGGGGAGCTGTTTTTT. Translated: CASSLQSGFTGELFF.

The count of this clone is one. DNA for the CDR3: TGCGCCAGCAGCCAACGGACAGGGGATACGCAGTATTTT. Its protein product is CASSQRTGDTQYF. This chain uses TRBV4-1 with TRBJ2-3, with 8 positions matching TRBD1. Germline CDR1 MGHRA, CDR2 YSYEKL. The CDR3 consists of 13 residues. V shed 2 bases, J shed 6 bases, and the junction held 1 base outside the gene matches.

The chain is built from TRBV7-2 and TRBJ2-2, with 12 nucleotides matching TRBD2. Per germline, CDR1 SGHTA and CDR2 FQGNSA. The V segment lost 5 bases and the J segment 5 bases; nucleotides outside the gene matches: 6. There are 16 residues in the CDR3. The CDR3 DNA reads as TGTGCCAGCAGCCAAAAGACTAGCGGGAGTACCGGGGAGCTGTTTTTT. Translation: CASSQKTSGSTGELFF.

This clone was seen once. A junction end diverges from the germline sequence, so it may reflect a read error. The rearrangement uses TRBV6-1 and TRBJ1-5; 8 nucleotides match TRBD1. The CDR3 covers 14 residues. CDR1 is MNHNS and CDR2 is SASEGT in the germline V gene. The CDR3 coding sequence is TGTGCCAGCGCCGGGGCAGGGGGCAACCAGCCCCAGCATTTT. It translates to CASAGAGGNQPQHF.

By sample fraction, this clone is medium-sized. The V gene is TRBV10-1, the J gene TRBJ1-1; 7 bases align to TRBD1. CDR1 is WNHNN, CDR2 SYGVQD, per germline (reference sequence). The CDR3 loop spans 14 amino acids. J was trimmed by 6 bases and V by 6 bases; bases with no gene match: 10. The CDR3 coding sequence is TGCGCCAGCAGCAACAGACAGGGAGGGGCTGAAGCTTTCTTT. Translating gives CASSNRQGGAEAFF.

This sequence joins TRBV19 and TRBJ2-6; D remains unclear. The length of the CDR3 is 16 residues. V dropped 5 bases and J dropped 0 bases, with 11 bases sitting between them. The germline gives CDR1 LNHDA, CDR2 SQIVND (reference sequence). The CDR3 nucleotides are TGTGCCAGTAGTCCGCCGTGGACCTCTGGGGCCAACGTCCTGACTTTC. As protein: CASSPPWTSGANVLTF.

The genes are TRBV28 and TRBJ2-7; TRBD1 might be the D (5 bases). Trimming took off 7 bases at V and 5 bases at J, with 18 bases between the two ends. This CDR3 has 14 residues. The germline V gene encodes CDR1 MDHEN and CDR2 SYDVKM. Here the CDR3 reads CASTTGALGDEQYF. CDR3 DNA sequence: TGTGCCAGCACAACAGGTGCCTTGGGTGACGAGCAGTACTTC.

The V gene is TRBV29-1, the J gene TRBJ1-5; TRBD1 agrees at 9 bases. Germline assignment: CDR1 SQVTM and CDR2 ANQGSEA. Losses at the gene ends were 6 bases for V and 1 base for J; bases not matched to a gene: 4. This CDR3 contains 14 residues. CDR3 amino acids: CSVATGGSNQPQHF. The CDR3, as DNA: TGCAGCGTCGCCACAGGGGGCAGCAATCAGCCCCAGCATTTT.

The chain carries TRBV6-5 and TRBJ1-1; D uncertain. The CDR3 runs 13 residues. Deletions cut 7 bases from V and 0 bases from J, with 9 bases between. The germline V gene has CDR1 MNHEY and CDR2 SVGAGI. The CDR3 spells CASTAQLNTEAFF. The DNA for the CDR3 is TGTGCCAGCACCGCCCAATTGAACACTGAAGCTTTCTTT.

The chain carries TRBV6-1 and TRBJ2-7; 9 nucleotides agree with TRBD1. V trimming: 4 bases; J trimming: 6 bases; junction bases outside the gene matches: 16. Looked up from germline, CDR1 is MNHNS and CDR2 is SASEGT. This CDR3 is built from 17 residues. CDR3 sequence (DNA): TGTGCCAGCAGTGCCAACACAGGGGGCGTTTCTCCCAGCGAGCAGTACTTC. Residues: CASSANTGGVSPSEQYF.

The CDR3 sequence: CASSFGSSSGGPNEQFF. The CDR3 DNA sequence: TGTGCCAGCAGCTTCGGATCCTCTAGCGGGGGGCCGAATGAGCAGTTCTTC. The chain employs TRBV5-4 and TRBJ2-1; 11 bases agree with TRBD2. CDR1 is SGHNT, CDR2 YYREEE, per germline (reference sequence). The CDR3 is 17 residues long. Trimming removed 2 bases from V and 7 bases from J; junction bases left unmatched: 11.

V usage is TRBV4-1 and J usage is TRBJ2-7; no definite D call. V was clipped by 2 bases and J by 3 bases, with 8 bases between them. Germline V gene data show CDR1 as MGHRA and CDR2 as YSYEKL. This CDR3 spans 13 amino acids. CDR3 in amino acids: CASSQWVDYEQYF. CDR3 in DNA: TGCGCCAGCAGCCAATGGGTGGACTACGAGCAGTACTTC.

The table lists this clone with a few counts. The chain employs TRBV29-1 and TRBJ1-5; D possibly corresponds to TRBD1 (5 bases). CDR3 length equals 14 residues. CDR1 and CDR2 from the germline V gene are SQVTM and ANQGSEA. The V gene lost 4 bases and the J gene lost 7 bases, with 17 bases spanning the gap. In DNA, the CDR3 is TGCAGCGTTGGGGACCCGCTAATTGGGCAGCCCCAGCATTTT. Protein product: CSVGDPLIGQPQHF.

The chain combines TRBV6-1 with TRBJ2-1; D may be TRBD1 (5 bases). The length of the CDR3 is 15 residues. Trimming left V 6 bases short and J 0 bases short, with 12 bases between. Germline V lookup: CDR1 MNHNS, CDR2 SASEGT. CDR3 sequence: CASRETVFSYNEQFF. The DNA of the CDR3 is TGTGCCAGCAGAGAGACAGTCTTCTCCTACAATGAGCAGTTCTTC.

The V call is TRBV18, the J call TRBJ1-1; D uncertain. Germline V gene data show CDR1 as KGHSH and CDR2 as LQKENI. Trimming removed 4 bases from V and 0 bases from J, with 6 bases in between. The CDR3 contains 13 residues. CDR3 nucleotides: TGTGCCAGCTCACTTTCGATGAACACTGAAGCTTTCTTT. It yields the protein CASSLSMNTEAFF.